This TCR beta chain was obtained from a study of Ad26.COV2.S vaccination and SARS-CoV-2 variants. Study overall: Donor was assigned to the Ad26.COV2.S arm of trial COV1001.

Stated treatment: some 20 received Ad26.COV2.S at low or high dose, single or two shots; a few received placebo; per-sample allocation not given. Samples were taken on day 63 after the first vaccine or placebo injection. Profiled with immunoSEQ multiplex PCR; TCRdb holds only in-frame clones, not every one. The table lists over 400,000 clones, 90% of them singletons, with 4.3% in the top ten. Germline V gives CDR1 LGHNA, CDR2 YSLEER. The CDR3 consists of 16 residues. With V trimmed by 1 base and J by 3 bases, 8 bases remained unmatched. The receptor was isolated from a person between 18 and 65 years old who received the Ad26.COV2.S COVID-19 vaccine or a placebo. The chain couples TRBV4-3 to TRBJ2-7; 8 nucleotides align to TRBD2. The sequenced sample was peripheral blood, obtained in a trial of Ad26.COV2.S vaccine versus placebo. CDR3 sequence: CASSQVLTSGYYEQYF. CDR3 DNA: TGCGCCAGCAGCCAAGTTCTAACTAGCGGATACTACGAGCAGTACTTC.